This TCR beta chain was captured in a study of response to subunit inactivated influenza vaccine. One entry per CDR3 protein, called by TCRdb with MiXCR from the RT-PCR reads. The sample holds some 640,000 distinct CDR3 sequences; 11% to 15% are singletons and the top ten take roughly 6.4%. This clonotype was detected many times. The clonotype comes from a man between 50 and 59 years old who received an inactivated influenza vaccine. This sample comprised PBMCs from blood, obtained 14 to 15 days before vaccination.

The CDR3 DNA follows: TGCAGTGCTAGAGGGGGTTTAAATCAGCCCCAGCATTTT. The encoded protein is CSARGGLNQPQHF. This chain uses TRBV20-1 with TRBJ1-5; D is ambiguous. This CDR3 has 13 amino acids. Trimming removed 1 base from V and 4 bases from J, with 8 bases in between. In germline, CDR1 is DFQATT, CDR2 SNEGSKA (reference sequence).